These 21 T cell receptor beta chains were sequenced from one sample in a study of T cell repertoires in cytomegalovirus infection. TCRdb used MiXCR to reprocess the reads, holding one entry per CDR3 protein. The sample lists more than 150,000 distinct CDR3 sequences, about 21% occurring once. The source material was PBMCs. The receptor source for this set is a human donor in good health (CMV status not recorded). Some clones in this sample may be carry-over from other donors' samples.

In its sample, this clonotype was seen many times. The chain uses TRBV6-1 and TRBJ2-1; 12 bases are shared with TRBD2. Trimming removed 6 bases from V and 7 bases from J; junction bases left unmatched: 10. The CDR3 covers 16 residues. CDR1 and CDR2 from the germline V gene are MNHNS and SASEGT. CDR3 residues: CASRTVLAGGLNEQFF. The CDR3 coding sequence is TGTGCCAGCAGAACCGTGCTAGCGGGAGGGCTTAATGAGCAGTTCTTC.

This clonotype was found many times. The CDR3 reads CASSPRSGQQNTEAFF. CDR3 nucleotides: TGTGCCAGCAGCCCCAGGTCCGGCCAGCAGAACACTGAAGCTTTCTTT. The V gene is TRBV7-2, the J gene TRBJ1-1; D gene uncertain. V was cut by 5 bases and J by 1 base, with 17 bases left in between. The CDR3 is 16 residues long. Germline V gene lookup returns CDR1 SGHTA and CDR2 FQGNSA.

There are many counts of this clonotype. The chain recombines TRBV7-2 with TRBJ2-7; D is unresolved. The germline V gene has CDR1 SGHTA and CDR2 FQGNSA. Between the trimmed V and J ends, which lost 2 bases and 2 bases, there was a span of 10 bases. CDR3 length equals 14 residues. The CDR3 loop reads CASSLIFETYEQYF. The DNA for the CDR3 is TGTGCCAGCAGCTTAATCTTTGAGACCTACGAGCAGTACTTC.

The sample holds a few counts of this clonotype. The chain uses TRBV29-1 and TRBJ2-1; D uncertain. Deletions cut 4 bases from V and 5 bases from J, with 15 bases between. The CDR3 length is 14 residues. Germline values: CDR1 SQVTM, CDR2 ANQGSEA. CDR3 sequence (DNA): TGCAGCGTTGGGGGATTAAAACCGAACAATGAGCAGTTCTTC. Amino acids: CSVGGLKPNNEQFF.

A remark on this clonotype: A much larger clone lies a single base off, so this may be a read error. The rearrangement uses TRBV7-2 and TRBJ2-5, with 8 bases fitting TRBD1. This CDR3 region has 13 residues. Germline loops: CDR1 SGHTA, CDR2 FQGNSA. In nucleotides, the CDR3 is TGTGCCAGCAGTCGACAGGGGACGGAGATCCAGTACTTC. Amino acids: CASSRQGTEIQYF.

This chain links TRBV6-1 with TRBJ2-7; D gene ambiguous. The germline V and J ends were trimmed by 0 bases and 6 bases, with 15 bases remaining between them. Germline lookup yields CDR1 MNHNS and CDR2 SASEGT. CDR3 size: 15 residues. Written as DNA, the CDR3 is TGTGCCAGCAGTGAAGCCCCGATCATGGGCTCCGAGCAGTACTTC. This sequence encodes CASSEAPIMGSEQYF.

This clonotype was picked up many times. The gene calls are TRBV7-2 and TRBJ1-2; 7 bases line up with TRBD1. Germline-derived CDR1 and CDR2 are SGHTA and FQGNSA. Germline trimming cut 5 bases from V and 4 bases from J; bases unmatched to any gene: 7. The CDR3 covers 14 residues. CDR3 amino acids: CASSRPGTAYGYTF. The CDR3 DNA reads as TGTGCCAGCAGCCGGCCTGGGACAGCCTATGGCTACACCTTC.

This rearrangement joins TRBV5-4 to TRBJ1-1; 7 nucleotides line up with TRBD1. The CDR3 extends over 15 amino acids. V shed 4 bases and J 2 bases; nucleotides not matched to a gene: 8. Germline V CDR1 and CDR2: SGHNT, YYREEE (reference sequence). The CDR3 is CASSPGGMRNTEAFF. CDR3 nucleotide sequence: TGTGCCAGCAGCCCAGGGGGGATGCGAAACACTGAAGCTTTCTTT.

This clonotype has more than one count but fewer than ten. This chain connects TRBV7-2 to TRBJ1-1, with D uncertain. This CDR3 contains 10 residues. The germline CDR1 and CDR2 sequences are SGHTA and FQGNSA. With 5 bases removed from V and 3 bases from J, the gap between germline ends came to 1 base. The CDR3 here is CASSDTEAFF. The CDR3 DNA reads as TGTGCCAGCAGCGACACTGAAGCTTTCTTT.

This clonotype was seen many times. The CDR3 here is CASSDRTGRTGELFF. CDR3 DNA: TGTGCCAGCAGCGACCGGACAGGCCGCACCGGGGAGCTGTTTTTT. The gene calls are TRBV7-8 and TRBJ2-2; 7 nucleotides line up with TRBD1. The junction had 7 bases not matched to a gene; V was cut back by 5 bases and J by 4 bases. Germline CDR1 and CDR2: SGHVS and FQNEAQ. This CDR3 is 15 amino acids long.

In this sample, this clonotype turned up many times. J is TRBJ1-1 and V is TRBV20-1, with 10 bases fitting TRBD1. This CDR3 region has 19 residues. V gave up 6 bases and J gave up 4 bases; unmatched junction bases: 23. Germline assignment: CDR1 DFQATT and CDR2 SNEGSKA (reference sequence). CDR3 protein: CSATQWGQGNRKEGTEAFF. The CDR3 nucleotides are TGCAGTGCGACTCAGTGGGGACAGGGGAACCGAAAGGAGGGCACTGAAGCTTTCTTT.

This clonotype appeared many times. This chain uses TRBV7-2 with TRBJ2-5, with TRBD1 identical over 10 bases. The CDR3 runs 16 residues. Germline V gives CDR1 SGHTA, CDR2 FQGNSA. The ends lost 2 bases at V and 7 bases at J; junction bases unmatched: 10. Here the CDR3 DNA reads TGTGCCAGCAGCTTACACCTCCGGGACAGGGGAAGGACCCAGTACTTC. Translation: CASSLHLRDRGRTQYF.

Only a few counts were recorded for this clonotype. The V call is TRBV6-5, the J call TRBJ1-2; the D gene is possibly TRBD1 (5 bases). Trimming removed 9 bases from V and 5 bases from J, with 16 bases in between. The CDR3 contains 13 residues. Per germline, CDR1 MNHEY and CDR2 SVGAGI. The CDR3 nucleotides are TGTGCCAGTGTCGGCGGGGGAGGGTATGGCTACACCTTC. As protein: CASVGGGGYGYTF.

CDR3 DNA: TGTGCCAGCAGTTACTCGGGGGTCCCCGGCGAGCAGTACTTC. Protein sequence: CASSYSGVPGEQYF. This sequence joins TRBV6-6 and TRBJ2-7; perhaps D is TRBD1 or TRBD2 (5 bases each). Looked up from germline, CDR1 is MNHNY and CDR2 is SVGAGI (reference sequence). V was shortened by 0 bases and J by 6 bases, with 12 bases between the two germline ends. The CDR3 runs to 14 residues.

This clonotype was found once. J is TRBJ1-5 and V is TRBV2; possibly TRBD1 for D (5 bases). Per germline, CDR1 SNHLY and CDR2 FYNNEI. V was cut by 0 bases and J by 2 bases, with 8 bases left in between. CDR3 length equals 15 residues. The CDR3 loop is CASSEAPGRNQPQHF. In DNA form, the CDR3 reads TGTGCCAGCAGTGAAGCCCCAGGGCGCAATCAGCCCCAGCATTTT.

The sample holds many counts of this clonotype. The chain links TRBV7-9 to TRBJ1-1; 7 positions match TRBD1. The CDR3 loop spans 13 amino acids. V dropped 4 bases and J dropped 1; count of bases not matched to a gene: 0. The germline gives CDR1 SEHNR, CDR2 FQNEAQ (reference sequence). The DNA for the CDR3 is TGTGCCAGCAGCTGGGACAGGAACACTGAAGCTTTCTTT. It yields the protein CASSWDRNTEAFF.

There are a few counts of this clonotype. The chain is built from TRBV12-3 or TRBV12-4 and TRBJ1-5; D gene unclear. V gave up 6 bases and J gave up 9 bases, with 18 bases separating them. This CDR3 is 14 amino acids long. CDR3 residues: CASSPGVRGGPQHF. Here the CDR3 DNA reads TGTGCCAGCAGCCCCGGTGTGCGGGGTGGGCCCCAGCATTTT.

This clonotype has just a few counts. The chain recombines TRBV7-3 with TRBJ2-6; D gene ambiguous. Per germline, CDR1 SGHTA and CDR2 FQGTGA. V dropped 3 bases and J dropped 2 bases, with 11 bases sitting between them. This CDR3 contains 16 residues. In nucleotides, the CDR3 is TGTGCCAGCAGCTTCTATCATGGGGCTGGGGCCAACGTCCTGACTTTC. Its translation: CASSFYHGAGANVLTF.

J is TRBJ2-7 and V is TRBV19; perhaps D is TRBD1 or TRBD2 (5 bases each). Germline V CDR1 and CDR2: LNHDA, SQIVND (reference sequence). V gave up 10 bases and J gave up 5 bases, with 18 bases separating them. This CDR3 is 13 amino acids long. The CDR3 is CATEEARGHEQYF. As DNA, the CDR3 is TGTGCCACCGAGGAGGCAAGGGGCCACGAGCAGTACTTC.

This clonotype was counted only a few times. The rearrangement uses TRBV20-1 and TRBJ2-7; D possibly matches TRBD1 or TRBD2 (5 bases each). CDR3 size: 12 residues. CDR1 is DFQATT and CDR2 is SNEGSKA in the germline V gene (reference sequence). V shed 1 base and J shed 7 bases, with 11 bases lying between them. CDR3: CSARGGPSEQYF. DNA for the CDR3: TGCAGTGCTAGAGGGGGACCTTCGGAGCAGTACTTC.

This clonotype was seen only a few times. The chain couples TRBV5-1 to TRBJ1-5, with a tentative D call TRBD1 (6 bases). This CDR3 is 15 amino acids long. Trimming took off 0 bases at V and 4 bases at J, with 11 bases between the two ends. Germline loops: CDR1 SGHRS, CDR2 YFSETQ. DNA for the CDR3: TGCGCCAGCAGCTTGGACGCGACAGGAAATCAGCCCCAGCATTTT. Translating it yields CASSLDATGNQPQHF.